This record covers a single T cell receptor beta chain. Its antigen remains unidentified. No quality values exist for individual bases; no much larger clone is one base distant. To sequence the TCRbeta CDR3 region, genomic DNA was isolated from the sorted cells. TCRbeta CDR3 regions were sequenced using the immunoSEQ Assay. The source is immuneACCESS, and TCRdb retained only in-frame sequences with V and J called. Part of the clones is not carried over; for the studies checked, unresolved V genes explain less than half of this, and the remainder is unexplained. The sample table records tens of thousands of clones; nearly 85% of these occur just once. Clones ranked in the top ten supply just under 4% of the sample. The trial excluded patients who had a history of autoimmune disease or were on systemic immunosuppression. Peripheral blood for TCR sequencing was drawn from every dose cohort at baseline, at cycle 4 day 1 and at cycle 7 day 1. Samples came from an open-label, multicenter, first-in-human phase I dose-escalation trial of ivuxolimab. Adults with locally advanced or metastatic melanoma, renal cell carcinoma, hepatocellular carcinoma or head and neck squamous cell carcinoma were enrolled in the trial. CD4+ and CD8+ T cells were sorted separately from peripheral blood before TCR sequencing.

This record comes from a study of OX40 agonist ivuxolimab in advanced cancers. Some background on the complete study: Ivuxolimab, which targeted the costimulatory receptor OX40 (CD134), was an agonistic, fully human IgG2 monoclonal antibody. Intravenous ivuxolimab was administered to patients every 2 weeks at six dose levels: 0.01, 0.1, 0.3, 1.5, 3 and 10 mg/kg. Of the approximately 54 patients in dose escalation, around 20 had hepatocellular carcinoma, about 15 had melanoma, 9 had renal cell carcinoma and 9 had head and neck cancer. In the dose-escalation cohort, 82.7% of patients were male, and the mean age was roughly 60 years, with a range of roughly 20 to 80. Prior anti-PD-1, anti-PD-L1 or anti-CTLA-4 therapy was permitted, and 40% to 50% of dose-escalation patients had received checkpoint inhibitors. Three dose-escalation patients achieved partial responses, one with hepatocellular carcinoma and two with cutaneous melanoma. The purpose of peripheral TCRbeta sequencing was to test whether ivuxolimab changed TCR sequence diversity and led to clonal T-cell expansion. The paper describes the monotherapy dose-escalation part (N ≈ 52 patients) of the phase I trial of ivuxolimab. Findings and caveats that apply to the study as a whole: After ivuxolimab, expanded clones were on average more numerous among CD8+ T cells than among CD4+ T cells. Low levels of normalized T-cell clonal expansion were also seen in some patients who did not respond. Clonal expansion of both CD4+ and CD8+ blood T cells was observed from baseline to week 6 at doses 0.1 to 3.0 mg/kg. Partial responders in the 0.1-3.0 mg/kg groups had among the lowest normalized peripheral clonal expansion, especially among CD8+ T cells. Which antigens the clonally expanded peripheral T cells were specific for was not determined.

Its CDR3 holds 14 amino acids, cysteine through phenylalanine. CDR3 DNA is the only sequence kept; it has 42 bases, read in frame from the first base. V was cut back by 3 bases and J by 4 bases, leaving a gap of 12 bases between them. CDR1 SEHNR and CDR2 FQNEAQ were looked up in the germline V gene (reference sequence). Recombination connected TRBV7-9 to TRBJ2-5; the D gene identity is not certain. This specimen consisted of CD4+ or CD8+ T cells sorted from blood, obtained in a trial of the OX40 agonist ivuxolimab. This TCR was sampled from an adult with an advanced solid tumor such as melanoma, head and neck, liver or kidney cancer. Here the CDR3 is given as CASSFSTVGETQYF. The DNA sequence reads TGTGCCAGCAGCTTTTCCACGGTGGGAGAGACCCAGTACTTC. This CDR3, with the reference TRBV7-9 and TRBJ2-5 proteins standing in past its ends, gives the full variable domain DTGVSQNPRHKITKRGQNVTFRCDPISEHNRLYWYRQTLGQGPEFLTYFQNEAQLEKSRLLSDRFSAERPKGSFSTLEIQRTEQGDSAMYLCASSFSTVGETQYFGPGTRLLVL.